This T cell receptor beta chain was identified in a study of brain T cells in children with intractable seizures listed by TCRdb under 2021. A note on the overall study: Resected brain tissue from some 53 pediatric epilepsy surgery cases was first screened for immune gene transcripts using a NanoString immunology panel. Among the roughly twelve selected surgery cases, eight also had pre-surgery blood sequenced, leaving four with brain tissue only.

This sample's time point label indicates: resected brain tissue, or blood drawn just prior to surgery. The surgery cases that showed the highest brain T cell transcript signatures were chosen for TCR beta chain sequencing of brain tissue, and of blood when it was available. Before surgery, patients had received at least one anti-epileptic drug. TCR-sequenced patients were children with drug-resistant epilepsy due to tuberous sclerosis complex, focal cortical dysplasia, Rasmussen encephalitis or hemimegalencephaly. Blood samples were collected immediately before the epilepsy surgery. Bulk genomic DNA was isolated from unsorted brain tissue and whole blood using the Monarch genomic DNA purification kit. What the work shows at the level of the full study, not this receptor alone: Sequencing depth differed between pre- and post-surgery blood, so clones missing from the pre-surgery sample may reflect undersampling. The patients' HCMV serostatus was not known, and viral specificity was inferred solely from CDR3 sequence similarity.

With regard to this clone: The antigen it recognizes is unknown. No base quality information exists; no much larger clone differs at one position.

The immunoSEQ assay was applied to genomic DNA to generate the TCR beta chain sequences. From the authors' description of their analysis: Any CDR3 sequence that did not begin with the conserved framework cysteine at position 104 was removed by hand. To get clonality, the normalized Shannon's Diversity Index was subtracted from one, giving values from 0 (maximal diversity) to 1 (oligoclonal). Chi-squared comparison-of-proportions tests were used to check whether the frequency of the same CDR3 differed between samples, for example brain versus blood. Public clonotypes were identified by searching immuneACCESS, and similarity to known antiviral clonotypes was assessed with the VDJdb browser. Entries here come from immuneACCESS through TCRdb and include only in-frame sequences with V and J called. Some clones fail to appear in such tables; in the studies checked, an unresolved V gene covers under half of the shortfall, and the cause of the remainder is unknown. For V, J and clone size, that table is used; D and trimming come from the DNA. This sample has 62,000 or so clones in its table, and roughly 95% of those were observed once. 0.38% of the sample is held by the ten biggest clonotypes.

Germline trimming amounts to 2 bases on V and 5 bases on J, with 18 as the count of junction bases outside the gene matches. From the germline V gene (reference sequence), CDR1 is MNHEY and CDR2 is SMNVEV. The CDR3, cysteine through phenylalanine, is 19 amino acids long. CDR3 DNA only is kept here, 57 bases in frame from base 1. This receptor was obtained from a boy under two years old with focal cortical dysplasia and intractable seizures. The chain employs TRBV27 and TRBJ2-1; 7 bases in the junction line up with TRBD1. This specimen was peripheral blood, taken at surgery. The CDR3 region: CASSLVMTGWKTTDNEQFF. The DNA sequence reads TGTGCCAGCAGTTTAGTCATGACAGGGTGGAAAACTACGGACAATGAGCAGTTCTTC.